Detailed here is one T cell receptor (beta chain). The antigen is not known. This entry comes from a study of regulatory dendritic cells for organ transplantation. Findings of the study overall: Memory CD8+ clonal expansion seemed more limited with regulatory than mature dendritic cells. The most alloreactive TCR clonotypes were found in resting memory CD8+ cells.

Libraries were prepared by immunoSEQ multiplex PCR; TCRdb keeps only in-frame clonotypes and omits some of them. This sample has about 21,000 clones, with 85% found just once. Sorted subsets were CFSE-labeled and cultured approximately 5 days with allogeneic dendritic cells. Naive CD45RA+ and memory CD45RO+ CD4+ or CD8+ T cells were FACS-sorted. The TCR sequence derives from a human donor in good health. Sequencing was carried out using naive CD4+ T cells from blood cultured with dendritic cells. Subset specified: CD45RA+ naive T cells.

The CDR3 reads CASSKPGQPYEQYF. CDR3 bases: TGCGCCAGCAGTAAACCGGGACAGCCCTACGAGCAGTACTTC. The chain carries TRBV5-1 and TRBJ2-7, with TRBD1 matching over 7 bases. Germline assignment: CDR1 SGHRS and CDR2 YFSETQ. With V trimmed by 5 bases and J by 2 bases, 7 bases remained unmatched. The CDR3 consists of 14 residues.